These 20 T cell receptor beta chains were all obtained from the same sample, sequenced in a study of T cells generated in artificial thymic organoids. Human HSPCs were combined with MS5 stroma expressing human DLL1. The seeding cells were CD34+CD3- hematopoietic stem and progenitor cells purified by FACS to remove T cells. Their recognized antigens are unknown. TCRalpha and TCRbeta libraries were amplified separately by semi-nested PCR with TRAC or TRBC reverse primers. Using its own MiXCR run on the 5' RACE reads, TCRdb lists one record per CDR3 protein. There are 7,000 to 8,500 distinct CDR3 sequences in the sample; roughly a quarter occur only once, and 3% to 4% lies in the top ten. Source material: naive CD8+ T cells grown in artificial thymic organoids from cord blood stem and progenitor cells. As to subset: CD3+TCRalphabeta+CD8SP T cells; for blood, CD45RO-CCR7+ naive CD8+ T cells. These receptors were taken from a human donor who gave cord blood stem cells for thymic organoid culture, a cardiac surgery patient who gave postnatal thymus, or a blood donor (not recorded which).

In its sample, this clonotype was seen a few times. For the CDR3, the DNA is TGTGCCAGCAGCGACAGGACTAGCGGGGGGTACTACAATGAGCAGTTCTTC. Its protein is CASSDRTSGGYYNEQFF. The V call is TRBV7-2, the J call TRBJ2-1; the match to TRBD2 covers 14 bases. Losses at the gene ends were 5 bases for V and 3 bases for J; bases not matched to a gene: 6. The CDR3 loop spans 17 amino acids. The germline V gene has CDR1 SGHTA and CDR2 FQGNSA.

The V call is TRBV6-1, the J call TRBJ1-5; 7 positions match TRBD1. The trim removed 7 bases at V and 7 bases at J, leaving 7 bases unmatched. The CDR3 covers 13 residues. Germline V gene data show CDR1 as MNHNS and CDR2 as SASEGT. The CDR3 region is CASIHRGKQPQHF. In nucleotides, the CDR3 is TGTGCCAGCATACACAGGGGAAAACAGCCCCAGCATTTT.

The chain combines TRBV12-3 or TRBV12-4 with TRBJ2-3; D might be TRBD2 (5 bases). V lost 4 bases and J 6 bases, leaving 11 bases between the germline ends. CDR3 length: 13 amino acids. CDR3 residues: CASSSGSEDTQYF. For the CDR3, the DNA is TGTGCCAGCAGTTCGGGGTCAGAGGATACGCAGTATTTT.

This clonotype is medium-sized within its sample. The chain recombines TRBV28 with TRBJ2-6; D gene ambiguous. The CDR3 is made up of 18 amino acids. Between the trimmed V and J ends, which lost 5 bases and 2 bases, there was a span of 19 bases. The germline CDR1 and CDR2 sequences are MDHEN and SYDVKM. As DNA, the CDR3 is TGTGCCAGCAGTCCCTGGACGGTCTGGTCGCCTGGGGCCAACGTCCTGACTTTC. This sequence encodes CASSPWTVWSPGANVLTF.

This clonotype counts as medium-sized. The chain combines TRBV12-3 or TRBV12-4 with TRBJ2-5; TRBD2 matches 11 bases. With V trimmed by 3 bases and J by 5 bases, 2 bases remained unmatched. The CDR3 length is 14 residues. This CDR3 reads CASSLTSGVETQYF. The CDR3 DNA reads as TGTGCCAGCAGTTTGACTAGCGGGGTGGAGACCCAGTACTTC.

This clonotype is medium-sized in the sample. The rearrangement links TRBV4-3 to TRBJ2-5; D not resolved. V was clipped by 4 bases and J by 0 bases, with 9 bases between them. This CDR3 is 14 amino acids long. CDR1 is LGHNA and CDR2 is YSLEER in the germline V gene. For the CDR3, the DNA is TGCGCCAGCAGCCTGAGGTGGTACCAAGAGACCCAGTACTTC. Amino acid sequence: CASSLRWYQETQYF.

The V and J genes are TRBV12-3 or TRBV12-4 and TRBJ1-1, with TRBD1 matching 7 bases. Trimming took 5 bases from V and 2 from J; bases not matched to a gene: 20. The CDR3 covers 19 residues. The DNA of the CDR3 is TGTGCCAGCAGTCCAACCCTCCACAGGGGTTGGGGTTATAACACTGAAGCTTTCTTT. Protein product: CASSPTLHRGWGYNTEAFF.

This clonotype was seen only once. In DNA, the CDR3 is TGTGCCATCAGTGAGTGTGTCAATCGTTCTCCCTACGAGCAGTACTTC. Encoded protein: CAISECVNRSPYEQYF. The rearrangement uses TRBV10-3 and TRBJ2-7; D unresolved. In germline, CDR1 is ENHRY, CDR2 SYGVKD. The V end was cut by 1 base, the J end by 2 bases, with 15 bases between. There are 16 residues in the CDR3.

In its sample, this clonotype was seen a few times. The V and J genes are TRBV10-3 and TRBJ2-2; 8 bases fit TRBD1. The CDR3 covers 13 residues. Germline CDR1 is ENHRY and CDR2 is SYGVKD. V lost 8 bases to trimming and J lost 1 base; unmatched junction nucleotides: 0. CDR3 sequence (DNA): TGTGCCATCGGACAGGGGAACACCGGGGAGCTGTTTTTT. Amino acid sequence: CAIGQGNTGELFF.

For the CDR3, the DNA is TGTGCCAGCAGCTTAGTAGTTCACAGGGGAGCCGGGGCCAACGTCCTGACTTTC. Translation gives CASSLVVHRGAGANVLTF. The J gene is TRBJ2-6, the V gene TRBV7-9, with 7 bases fitting TRBD1. Germline trimming cut 1 base from V and 4 bases from J; bases unmatched to any gene: 10. The CDR3 covers 18 residues. Germline-derived CDR1 and CDR2 are SEHNR and FQNEAQ (reference sequence).

This clonotype ranks as medium-sized (0.01 to 0.1%). V gene TRBV18 combines with J gene TRBJ2-3, with D unresolved. The germline CDR1 and CDR2 sequences are KGHSH and LQKENI. The length of the CDR3 is 14 residues. The V end lost 2 bases, the J end lost 8 bases, and 14 bases lay between the germline ends. CDR3: CASSPITVRSTQYF. The CDR3 DNA is TGTGCCAGCTCACCAATTACAGTAAGGTCTACGCAGTATTTT.

This chain links TRBV6-2 or TRBV6-3 with TRBJ2-7, with TRBD2 as a possible D gene (6 bases). Trimming took off 1 base at V and 0 bases at J, with 16 bases between the two ends. The CDR3 loop spans 17 amino acids. Germline CDR1 and CDR2: MNHEY and SVGEGT. The CDR3: CASSYWFPGTYSYEQYF. The CDR3 DNA is TGTGCCAGCAGTTACTGGTTCCCCGGGACTTACTCCTACGAGCAGTACTTC.

The CDR3 nucleotides are TGTGCCAGCAGCCCTATAAATGGGGGTAACCACGAGCAGTACTTC. Amino acid sequence: CASSPINGGNHEQYF. The chain combines TRBV7-9 with TRBJ2-7; D may be TRBD1 or TRBD2 (5 bases each). Trimming cost V 5 bases and J 5 bases, with 19 bases left between them. The CDR3 has 15 residues. The germline CDR1 and CDR2 sequences are SEHNR and FQNEAQ (reference sequence).

V is TRBV5-1 and J is TRBJ1-2, with 10 positions matching TRBD1. Germline values: CDR1 SGHRS, CDR2 YFSETQ. This CDR3 is built from 15 residues. V was clipped by 3 bases and J by 6 bases; unmatched bases: 8. CDR3 amino acids: CASSSPDRGPHGYTF. The CDR3 DNA sequence: TGCGCCAGCAGCTCACCTGACAGGGGGCCCCATGGCTACACCTTC.

This clonotype was seen more than once but under ten times. The V call is TRBV4-3, the J call TRBJ2-7; perhaps TRBD1 as D (6 bases). CDR3 length: 14 residues. Germline CDR1 LGHNA, CDR2 YSLEER. V lost 5 bases, J lost 0 bases, and 11 bases lay in between. The CDR3 loop reads CASSIRDNSYEQYF. CDR3 sequence (DNA): TGCGCCAGCAGCATCCGGGACAACTCCTACGAGCAGTACTTC.

V is TRBV24-1 and J is TRBJ2-1; TRBD2 aligns across 10 bases. CDR1 KGHDR and CDR2 SFDVKD come from the germline V gene. CDR3 length: 17 amino acids. The ends lost 5 bases at V and 3 bases at J; junction bases unmatched: 9. The CDR3 nucleotides are TGTGCCACCAGTGGCAAGCCGGGACTAGCGATCTACAATGAGCAGTTCTTC. Its translation is CATSGKPGLAIYNEQFF.

This clonotype rates as medium-sized. V usage is TRBV4-3 and J usage is TRBJ2-5; the D gene is possibly TRBD1 (5 bases). From germline, CDR1 is LGHNA and CDR2 YSLEER. Between the trimmed V and J ends, which lost 4 bases and 5 bases, there was a span of 14 bases. CDR3 length: 14 amino acids. The CDR3 here is CASSPERRAETQYF. CDR3 nucleotides: TGCGCCAGCAGCCCGGAACGCAGGGCCGAGACCCAGTACTTC.

The chain joins TRBV20-1 to TRBJ2-2, with TRBD1 matching over 9 bases. J gave up 3 bases and V 1 base, and 6 bases lay outside the gene matches. Germline-derived CDR1 and CDR2 are DFQATT and SNEGSKA (reference sequence). There are 16 residues in the CDR3. CDR3 in amino acids: CSARGSGTGHTGELFF. CDR3 nucleotides: TGCAGTGCTAGAGGCTCGGGGACAGGGCACACCGGGGAGCTGTTTTTT.

The V gene is TRBV20-1, the J gene TRBJ2-1; the D call may be TRBD1 or TRBD2 (5 bases each). Germline CDR1 reads DFQATT; CDR2 reads SNEGSKA (reference sequence). The CDR3 contains 14 residues. The ends were cut back, 5 bases at V and 0 bases at J, with 11 bases in the middle. CDR3 DNA sequence: TGCAGTGCTCCACAGGACTGCTCCTACAATGAGCAGTTCTTC. It encodes CSAPQDCSYNEQFF.

In regard to this clonotype: This may be a read error: a much more frequent sequence differs by one nucleotide. The chain is built from TRBV5-1 and TRBJ2-7; maybe TRBD1 (6 bases). CDR3 length equals 14 residues. Germline CDR1 reads SGHRS; CDR2 reads YFSETQ. CDR3 sequence (DNA): TGCGCCAGCAGCTTGAGACAGGTGTCCCACGAGCAGCACTTC. It is translated as CASSLRQVSHEQHF.